These T cell receptor beta chains were read from a single sample in a study of OX40 agonist ivuxolimab in advanced cancers. Produced via immunoSEQ multiplex PCR; TCRdb's table is partial and in-frame only. The table lists about 71,000 clones, about 85% of them singletons. This specimen consisted of CD4+ or CD8+ T cells sorted from blood, obtained in a trial of the OX40 agonist ivuxolimab. These receptors all come from an adult with an advanced solid tumor such as melanoma, head and neck, liver or kidney cancer. Each CDR3 is given with its conserved first and last residue. A D gene is named only where the DNA matches it firmly. Clone size is shown for a subset of rows, as once, few, many or a class of expanded clone.

TRBD1 TRBJ2-5 14 TRBV28 once CASSLGQEQETQYF TGTGCCAGCAGTTTGGGACAGGAACAAGAGACCCAGTACTTC
TRBD2 TRBJ2-7 16 TRBV28 . CASSLGTSGKSSEQYF TGTGCCAGCAGTTTAGGGACTAGCGGGAAGTCTTCCGAGCAGTACTTC
. TRBJ1-5 13 TRBV27 . CASSPQAHQPQHF TGTGCCAGCAGTCCTCAGGCTCATCAGCCCCAGCATTTT
TRBD2 TRBJ2-1 13 TRBV10-2 few CASRDYRTYEQFF TGCGCCAGCCGGGACTACCGAACGTATGAGCAGTTCTTC
TRBD2 TRBJ2-7 15 TRBV18 . CASSPGLAGPYEQYF TGTGCCAGCTCACCGGGACTAGCGGGACCCTACGAGCAGTACTTC
. TRBJ2-3 15 TRBV18 . CASSPRSVGTDTQYF TGTGCCAGCTCACCACGTAGCGTTGGGACAGATACGCAGTATTTT
. TRBJ2-7 10 TRBV28 . CASSVYEQYF TGTGCCAGCAGTGTTTACGAGCAGTACTTC
TRBD2 TRBJ2-3 18 TRBV27 . CASSQGLAGTISTDTQYF TGTGCCAGCAGTCAGGGACTAGCGGGGACGATCAGCACAGATACGCAGTATTTT
. TRBJ2-3 15 TRBV5-4 . CASSYRESGTDTQYF TGTGCCAGCAGCTACCGAGAGTCGGGCACAGATACGCAGTATTTT
. TRBJ1-4 15 TRBV28 . CASRPGRGTNEKLFF TGTGCCAGCAGACCGGGACGGGGAACTAATGAAAAACTGTTTTTT
. TRBJ2-5 14 TRBV18 . CASSPPQTKETQYF TGTGCCAGCTCACCACCTCAGACAAAAGAGACCCAGTACTTC
TRBD2 TRBJ2-4 14 TRBV7-2 . CASGAGAAKNIQYF TGTGCCAGCGGGGCGGGAGCGGCCAAAAACATTCAGTACTTC
TRBD1 TRBJ2-7 13 TRBV6-1 . CASKRGQDYEQYF TGTGCCAGCAAACGAGGACAGGACTACGAGCAGTACTTC
TRBD2 TRBJ2-7 15 TRBV11-2 . CASSLGLAGSYEQYF TGTGCCAGCAGCTTAGGGCTAGCGGGCTCCTACGAGCAGTACTTC
. TRBJ2-7 12 TRBV7-2 . CASSRDGYEQYF TGTGCCAGCAGCCGGGACGGGTACGAGCAGTACTTC
. TRBJ2-1 13 TRBV5-1 . CASSSELGNEQFF TGCGCCAGCAGCTCCGAGCTGGGCAATGAGCAGTTCTTC
TRBD2 TRBJ2-1 15 TRBV6-6 . CASTTGTSGTNEQFF TGTGCCAGCACAACAGGGACTAGCGGGACCAATGAGCAGTTCTTC
TRBD1 TRBJ1-6 14 TRBV13 once CASSAWTGNSPLHF TGTGCCAGCAGCGCTTGGACAGGGAATTCACCCCTCCACTTT
TRBD1 TRBJ2-3 12 TRBV28 many CASSQQGYTQYF TGTGCCAGCAGTCAACAGGGGTATACGCAGTATTTT
. TRBJ2-5 15 TRBV27 . CASRQTERLQETQYF TGTGCCAGCAGACAAACAGAGAGATTACAAGAGACCCAGTACTTC
. TRBJ1-1 14 TRBV6-1 . CASSEFSMNTEAFF TGTGCCAGCAGTGAATTTTCGATGAACACTGAAGCTTTCTTT
. TRBJ2-3 14 TRBV25-1 . CASSEYTGTDTQYF TGTGCCAGCAGTGAATATACGGGCACAGATACGCAGTATTTT
. TRBJ2-5 13 TRBV18 . CASSPAAHETQYF TGTGCCAGCTCACCGGCAGCCCACGAGACCCAGTACTTC
TRBD1 TRBJ2-5 15 TRBV7-7 . CASSLGTGFQETQYF TGTGCCAGCAGCTTGGGGACAGGTTTTCAAGAGACCCAGTACTTC
TRBD2 TRBJ2-1 14 TRBV28 . CAAGATSGIYEQFF TGTGCCGCTGGGGCGACTAGCGGGATTTATGAGCAGTTCTTC
. TRBJ2-5 13 TRBV2 . CASSQEPQETQYF TGTGCCAGCAGCCAGGAACCCCAAGAGACCCAGTACTTC
. TRBJ2-2 16 TRBV18 . CASSPGGALVAGELFF TGTGCCAGCTCACCTGGCGGAGCGTTAGTCGCCGGGGAGCTGTTTTTT
. TRBJ1-4 11 TRBV28 . CASSLDEKLFF TGTGCCAGCAGTTTAGATGAAAAACTGTTTTTT
TRBD2 TRBJ2-7 16 TRBV28 . CASSAFSGSGSYEQYF TGTGCCAGCAGTGCCTTTAGCGGGAGCGGGTCCTACGAGCAGTACTTC
. TRBJ2-6 15 TRBV19 . CASSPRKPGANVLTF TGTGCCAGTAGTCCCCGTAAACCTGGGGCCAACGTCCTGACTTTC
. TRBJ1-2 12 TRBV11-3 . CASSDGLDGYTF TGTGCCAGCAGTGACGGATTGGATGGCTACACCTTC
. TRBJ2-7 15 TRBV6-6 . CASTLLRAQGSEQYF TGTGCCAGCACCCTCCTAAGGGCCCAAGGATCCGAGCAGTACTTC
. TRBJ2-7 13 TRBV6-1 . CASRVTRAYEQYF TGTGCCAGCAGGGTGACGCGAGCCTACGAGCAGTACTTC
. TRBJ1-4 14 TRBV10-3 . CAISESRTDEKLFF TGTGCCATCAGTGAGTCGAGGACAGATGAAAAACTGTTTTTT
. TRBJ2-4 12 TRBV10-3 . CAISSERGIQYF TGTGCCATTTCTAGCGAAAGGGGCATTCAGTACTTC
. TRBJ2-3 17 TRBV5-1 . CASSLAGQGLGTDTQYF TGCGCCAGCAGCTTGGCCGGCCAGGGGTTGGGCACAGATACGCAGTATTTT
TRBD2 TRBJ2-3 14 TRBV2 . CASSEWTSPDTQYF TGTGCCAGCAGTGAATGGACTAGCCCAGATACGCAGTATTTT
. TRBJ1-5 14 TRBV4-2 once CASSQVADNQPQHF TGTGCCAGCAGCCAAGTGGCAGACAATCAGCCCCAGCATTTT
. TRBJ1-2 13 TRBV7-3 few CASSLSQGDGYTF TGTGCCAGCAGCTTGAGTCAGGGAGATGGCTACACCTTC
TRBD1 TRBJ1-2 13 TRBV29-1 . CSVRDRAGVGYTF TGCAGCGTTCGGGACAGGGCCGGTGTTGGCTACACCTTC
. TRBJ1-5 15 TRBV7-2 . CASSLVQASNQPQHF TGTGCCAGCAGCTTGGTACAGGCCAGCAATCAGCCCCAGCATTTT
TRBD2 TRBJ2-1 18 TRBV29-1 once CSVDRRLAGPNVHNEQFF TGCAGCGTTGACCGGCGACTAGCGGGGCCAAACGTCCACAATGAGCAGTTCTTC
TRBD1 TRBJ2-7 14 TRBV6-5 few CASSPGQGGYEQYF TGTGCCAGCAGCCCGGGACAGGGAGGATACGAGCAGTACTTC
. TRBJ1-2 13 TRBV6-5 . CASSKDRTYGYTF TGTGCCAGCAGCAAAGACAGGACTTATGGCTACACCTTC
. TRBJ2-4 13 TRBV6-5 . CASSYSPENIQYF TGTGCCAGCAGTTACTCACCGGAAAACATTCAGTACTTC
. TRBJ2-5 13 TRBV5-5 . CASSRDNQETQYF TGTGCCAGCAGCCGGGACAACCAAGAGACCCAGTACTTC
. TRBJ1-2 13 TRBV7-3 . CASSMTGNYGYTF TGTGCCAGCAGCATGACAGGAAACTATGGCTACACCTTC
. TRBJ1-6 13 TRBV30 . CAWRGQSNSPLHF TGTGCCTGGAGAGGACAGAGTAATTCACCCCTCCACTTT